This entry is about one T cell receptor beta chain. This clonotype was found a few times. No cognate antigen has been identified for it. Base qualities are not recorded, but no much larger clone differs from it by a single base. Sequencing instrument: Illumina HiSeq 2500. Quantitative 5'-RACE with molecular barcodes was used to prepare TCR beta libraries. The paper's data handling went like this. A new computational method, built on a probabilistic model of VDJ rearrangement, was used to identify disease-linked TCR variants. TCRdb trimmed public reads at Q25 via fastp, called clones via MiXCR and kept in-frame beta chains. A single entry per CDR3 protein holds the most common genes and DNA from its merged rows. V and J calls and clone size were set by TCRdb, not the authors. Within this sample are more than 600,000 distinct CDR3 sequences, with around a fifth of them counted one time only. Of the sample, 15% to 20% falls within the top ten clones.

This record comes from a study of CD8 T cells in ankylosing spondylitis (dated by TCRdb to about 2017). About the study as a whole: To find TCR variants linked to disease, the study profiled T cell receptor beta repertoires in ankylosing spondylitis patients and healthy donors. The full study cohort comprised roughly 24 ankylosing spondylitis patients and 110 or so healthy donors. Peripheral blood samples were taken, and synovial fluid was additionally collected from ankylosing spondylitis patients.

Study-level results and caveats: The disease-linked clones were reported as significantly enriched in matched synovial fluid samples from ankylosing spondylitis patients. Some motif variants had previously been reported in the synovial fluid and blood of reactive arthritis patients, which suggests shared mechanisms of disease initiation. Blood from ankylosing spondylitis patients appeared to be characterized by a TCR beta motif composed of about eight highly homologous amino acid variants. A CD8+ phenotype was shown by the disease-linked clones, which were found at relatively low frequencies in peripheral blood.

Taken from cysteine to phenylalanine, the CDR3 has 14 residues. CDR3 DNA only is kept here, 42 bases in frame from base 1. Looking up the germline V gene yields CDR1 SGHTA and CDR2 FQGNSA. The germline V end is reduced by 4 bases and the J end by 9 bases; junction bases left unmatched: 5. The clonotype comes from a male donor with ankylosing spondylitis. Here the chain combines TRBV7-2 and TRBJ2-1; TRBD1 lines up with 11 middle nucleotides. Sequencing input: blood, either unsorted or a sorted T cell fraction (not recorded which). The nucleotide sequence reads as follows: TGTGCCAGCAGCTCGGGACAGGGGGAAGGTGAGCAGTTCTTC. It encodes CASSSGQGEGEQFF. Here the CDR3 is joined to the reference TRBV7-2 and TRBJ2-1 genes, and the full variable domain is: GAGVSQSPSNKVTEKGKDVELRCDPISGHTALYWYRQSLGQGLEFLIYFQGNSAPDKSGLPSDRFSAERTGGSVSTLTIQRTQQEDSAVYLCASSSGQGEGEQFFGPGTRLTVL.